At least ten counts were recorded for the clone carrying this T cell receptor (beta chain). This sample is drawn from a study of T cells in Graves' hyperthyroidism and ophthalmopathy. Study summary: Before treatment of any kind, peripheral blood was taken at initial diagnosis.

What was amplified from RNA transcripts were TCR beta CDR3 regions. Initially, a first-round RT-PCR of the TCR CDR3 employed the HTBI primer set. TCRdb analysed the multiplex PCR reads with MiXCR anew, one entry per CDR3 protein. The sample comprises about 590,000 distinct CDR3 sequences, 14% of which are singletons, and roughly 7.1% rests with the top ten. V shed 1 base and J shed 5 bases, with 17 bases lying between them. Germline-derived CDR1 and CDR2 are MNHEY and SMNVEV (reference sequence). This CDR3 comprises 16 residues. Sample: blood. The chain links TRBV27 to TRBJ2-5; D may correspond to TRBD1 or TRBD2 (5 bases each). The origin of this receptor is a woman between 18 and 29 years old with Graves' ophthalmopathy. This CDR3 reads CASSLFAGTDMETQYF. The CDR3 region has the DNA TGTGCCAGCAGTTTATTCGCCGGGACCGACATGGAGACCCAGTACTTC.